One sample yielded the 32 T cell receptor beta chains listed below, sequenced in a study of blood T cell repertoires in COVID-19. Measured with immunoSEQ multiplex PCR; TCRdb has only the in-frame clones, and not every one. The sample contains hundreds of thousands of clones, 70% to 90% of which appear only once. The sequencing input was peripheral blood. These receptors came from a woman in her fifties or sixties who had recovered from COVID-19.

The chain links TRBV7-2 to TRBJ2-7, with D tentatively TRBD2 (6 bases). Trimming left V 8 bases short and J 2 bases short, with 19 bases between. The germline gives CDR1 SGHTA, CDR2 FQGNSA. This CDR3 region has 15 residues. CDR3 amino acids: CASLRASGTPYEQYF. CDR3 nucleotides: TGTGCCAGCCTCCGAGCCTCCGGGACTCCCTACGAGCAGTACTTC.

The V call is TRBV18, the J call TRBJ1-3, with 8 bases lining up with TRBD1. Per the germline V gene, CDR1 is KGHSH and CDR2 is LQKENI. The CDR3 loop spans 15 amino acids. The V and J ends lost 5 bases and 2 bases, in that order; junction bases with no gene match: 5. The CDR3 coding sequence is TGTGCCAGCTCAGAAGCGGACAGGGCTGGAAACACCATATATTTT. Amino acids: CASSEADRAGNTIYF.

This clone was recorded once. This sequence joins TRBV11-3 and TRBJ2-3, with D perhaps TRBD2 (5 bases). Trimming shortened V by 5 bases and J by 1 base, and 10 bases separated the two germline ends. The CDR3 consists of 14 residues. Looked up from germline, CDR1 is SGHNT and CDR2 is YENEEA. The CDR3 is CASSVFGGTDTQYF. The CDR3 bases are TGTGCCAGCAGCGTATTCGGGGGCACAGATACGCAGTATTTT.

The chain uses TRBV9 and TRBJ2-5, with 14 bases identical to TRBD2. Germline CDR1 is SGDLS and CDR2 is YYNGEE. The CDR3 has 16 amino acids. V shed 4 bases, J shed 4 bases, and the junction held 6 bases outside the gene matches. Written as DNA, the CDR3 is TGTGCCAGCAGCTCACGACTAGCGGGAGGGCCAGAGACCCAGTACTTC. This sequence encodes CASSSRLAGGPETQYF.

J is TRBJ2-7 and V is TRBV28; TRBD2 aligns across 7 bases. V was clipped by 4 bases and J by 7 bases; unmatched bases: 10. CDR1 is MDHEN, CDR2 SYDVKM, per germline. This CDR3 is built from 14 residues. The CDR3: CASSYRLTGGEQYF. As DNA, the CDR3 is TGTGCCAGCAGTTACAGATTGACGGGGGGTGAGCAGTACTTC. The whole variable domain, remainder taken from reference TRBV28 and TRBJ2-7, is DVKVTQSSRYLVKRTGEKVFLECVQDMDHENMFWYRQDPGLGLRLIYFSYDVKMKEKGDIPEGYSVSREKKERFSLILESASTNQTSMYLCASSYRLTGGEQYFGPGTRLTVT.

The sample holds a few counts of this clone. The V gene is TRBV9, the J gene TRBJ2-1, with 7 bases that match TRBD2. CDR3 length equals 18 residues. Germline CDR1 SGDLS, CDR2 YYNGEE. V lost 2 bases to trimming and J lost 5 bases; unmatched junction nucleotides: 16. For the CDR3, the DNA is TGTGCCAGCAGCGTCCCACTTAAGGGCGGGAGAGGGGACAATGAGCAGTTCTTC. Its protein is CASSVPLKGGRGDNEQFF.

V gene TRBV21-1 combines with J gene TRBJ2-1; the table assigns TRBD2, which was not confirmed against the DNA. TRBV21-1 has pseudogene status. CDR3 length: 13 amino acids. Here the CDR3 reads CASSTKLYNEQFF. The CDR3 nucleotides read TGTGCCAGCAGCACAAAGCTTTACAATGAGCAGTTCTTC.

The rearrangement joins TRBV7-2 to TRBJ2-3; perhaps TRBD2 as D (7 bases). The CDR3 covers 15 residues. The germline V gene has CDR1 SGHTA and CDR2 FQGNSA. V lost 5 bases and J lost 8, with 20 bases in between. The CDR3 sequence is CASSPGAGAAGTQYF. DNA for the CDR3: TGTGCCAGCAGCCCAGGGGCGGGAGCGGCCGGTACGCAGTATTTT.

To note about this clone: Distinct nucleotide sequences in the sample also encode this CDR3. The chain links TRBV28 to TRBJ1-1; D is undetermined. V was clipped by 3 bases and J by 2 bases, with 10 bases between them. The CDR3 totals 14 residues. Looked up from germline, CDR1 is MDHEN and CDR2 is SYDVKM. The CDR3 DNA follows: TGTGCCAGCAGTTTGGTTGCGGGAAACACTGAAGCTTTCTTT. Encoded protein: CASSLVAGNTEAFF.

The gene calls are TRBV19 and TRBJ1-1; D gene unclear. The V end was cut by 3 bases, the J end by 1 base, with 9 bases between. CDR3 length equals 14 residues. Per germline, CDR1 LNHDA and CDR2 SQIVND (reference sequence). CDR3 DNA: TGTGCCAGTAGTATTGAACACCCGAACACTGAAGCTTTCTTT. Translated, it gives CASSIEHPNTEAFF.

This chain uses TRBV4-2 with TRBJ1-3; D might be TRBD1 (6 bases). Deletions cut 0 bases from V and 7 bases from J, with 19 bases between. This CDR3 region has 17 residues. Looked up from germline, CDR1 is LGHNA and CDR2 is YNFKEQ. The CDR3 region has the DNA TGTGCCAGCAGCCAAGAGTCGTTTAGGGGGATACGCAACACCATATATTTT. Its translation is CASSQESFRGIRNTIYF.

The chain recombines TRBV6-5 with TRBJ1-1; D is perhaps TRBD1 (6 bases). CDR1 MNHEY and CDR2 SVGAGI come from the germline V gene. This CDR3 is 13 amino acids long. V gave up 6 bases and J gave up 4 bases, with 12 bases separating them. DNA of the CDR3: TGTGCCAGCAGCGCAACAGGGAGCACTGAAGCTTTCTTT. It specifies CASSATGSTEAFF.

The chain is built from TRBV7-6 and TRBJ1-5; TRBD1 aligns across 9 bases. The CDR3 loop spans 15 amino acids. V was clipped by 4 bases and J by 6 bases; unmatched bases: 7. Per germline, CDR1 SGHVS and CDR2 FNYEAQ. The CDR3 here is CASSSTDRGSQPQHF. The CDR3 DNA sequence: TGTGCCAGCAGCTCTACTGACAGGGGGTCTCAGCCCCAGCATTTT.

The CDR3 coding sequence is TGTGCCAGCTCACCAAGGGGAGGGCGGGAAGAGCGCACAGATACGCAGTATTTT. Translation gives CASSPRGGREERTDTQYF. J is TRBJ2-3 and V is TRBV18, with 7 bases lining up with TRBD2. The CDR3 is 18 residues long. V lost 2 bases, J lost 1 base, and 12 bases stayed unmatched. Germline assignment: CDR1 KGHSH and CDR2 LQKENI.

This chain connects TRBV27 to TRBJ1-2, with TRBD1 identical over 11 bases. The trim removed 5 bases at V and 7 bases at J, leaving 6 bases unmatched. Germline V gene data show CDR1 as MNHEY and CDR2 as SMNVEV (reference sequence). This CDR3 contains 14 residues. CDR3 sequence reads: CASSPGQGARGYTF. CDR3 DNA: TGTGCCAGCAGTCCCGGACAGGGGGCGCGTGGCTACACCTTC.

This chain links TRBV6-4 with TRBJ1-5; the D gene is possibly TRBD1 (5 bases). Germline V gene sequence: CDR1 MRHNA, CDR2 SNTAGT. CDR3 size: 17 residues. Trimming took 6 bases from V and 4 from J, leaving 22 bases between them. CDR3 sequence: CASSPGALEQSNQPQHF. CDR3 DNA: TGTGCCAGCAGCCCTGGGGCCTTAGAGCAGAGTAATCAGCCCCAGCATTTT.

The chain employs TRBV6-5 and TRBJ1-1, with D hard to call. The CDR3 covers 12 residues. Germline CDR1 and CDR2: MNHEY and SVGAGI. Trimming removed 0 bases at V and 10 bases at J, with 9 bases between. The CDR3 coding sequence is TGTGCCAGCAGTTACTCGAGGTTGTCAGCTTTCTTT. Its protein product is CASSYSRLSAFF.

In DNA, the CDR3 is TGCAGCGTTGAAGAAGCGGGAAAGGGGTACGAGCAGTACTTC. It codes for CSVEEAGKGYEQYF. V usage is TRBV29-1 and J usage is TRBJ2-7; 7 bases map to TRBD2. The ends lost 0 bases at V and 4 bases at J; junction bases unmatched: 6. The CDR3 is 14 amino acids. Germline V gives CDR1 SQVTM, CDR2 ANQGSEA.

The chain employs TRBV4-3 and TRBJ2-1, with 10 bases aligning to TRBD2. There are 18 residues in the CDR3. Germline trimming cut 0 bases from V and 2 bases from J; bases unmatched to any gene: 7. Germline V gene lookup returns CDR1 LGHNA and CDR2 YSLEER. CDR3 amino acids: CASSQDHGAGGPYNEQFF. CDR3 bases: TGCGCCAGCAGCCAAGATCATGGAGCGGGAGGGCCCTACAATGAGCAGTTCTTC.

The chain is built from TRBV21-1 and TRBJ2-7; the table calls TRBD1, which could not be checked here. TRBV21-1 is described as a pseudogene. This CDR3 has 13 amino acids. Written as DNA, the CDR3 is TGTGCCAGCAGCCGGGACAGGGTGAACGAGCAGTACTTC. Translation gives CASSRDRVNEQYF.

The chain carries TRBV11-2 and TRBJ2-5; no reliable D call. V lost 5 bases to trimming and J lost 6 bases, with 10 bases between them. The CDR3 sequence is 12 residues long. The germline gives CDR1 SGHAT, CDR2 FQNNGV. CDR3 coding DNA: TGTGCCAGCAGCCCTAGGTCCCAGACCCAGTACTTC. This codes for CASSPRSQTQYF.

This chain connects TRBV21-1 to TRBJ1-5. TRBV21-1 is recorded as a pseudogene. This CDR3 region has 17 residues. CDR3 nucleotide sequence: TGTGCCAGCAGCAACCGACCGGAGAAAGAGTGCAATCAGCCCCAGCATTTT. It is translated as CASSNRPEKECNQPQHF.

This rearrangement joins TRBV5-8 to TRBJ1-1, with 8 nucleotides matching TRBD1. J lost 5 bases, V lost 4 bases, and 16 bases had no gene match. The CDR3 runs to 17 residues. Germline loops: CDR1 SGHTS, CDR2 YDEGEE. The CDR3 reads CASSHEFAGGAYTEAFF. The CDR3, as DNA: TGTGCCAGCAGCCACGAATTTGCAGGGGGCGCTTATACTGAAGCTTTCTTT.

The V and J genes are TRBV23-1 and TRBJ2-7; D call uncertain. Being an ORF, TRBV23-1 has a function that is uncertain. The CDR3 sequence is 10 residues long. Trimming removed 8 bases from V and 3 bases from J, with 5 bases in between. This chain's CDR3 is CASLLYEQYF. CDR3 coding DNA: TGCGCCAGCCTACTCTACGAGCAGTACTTC.

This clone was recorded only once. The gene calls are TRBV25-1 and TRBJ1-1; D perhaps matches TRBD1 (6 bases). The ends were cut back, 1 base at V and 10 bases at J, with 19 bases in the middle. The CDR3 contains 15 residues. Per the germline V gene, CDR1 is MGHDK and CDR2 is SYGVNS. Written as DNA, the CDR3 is TGTGCCAGCAGTGAATGGGGGCGTGGGGGCATGGGAGCTTTCTTT. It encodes CASSEWGRGGMGAFF.

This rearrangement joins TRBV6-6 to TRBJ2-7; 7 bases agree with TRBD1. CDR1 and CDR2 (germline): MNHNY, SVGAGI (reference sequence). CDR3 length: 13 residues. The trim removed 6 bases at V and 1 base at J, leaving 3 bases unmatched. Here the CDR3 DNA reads TGTGCCAGCAGCCCGGGACAGTCCTACGAGCAGTACTTC. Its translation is CASSPGQSYEQYF.

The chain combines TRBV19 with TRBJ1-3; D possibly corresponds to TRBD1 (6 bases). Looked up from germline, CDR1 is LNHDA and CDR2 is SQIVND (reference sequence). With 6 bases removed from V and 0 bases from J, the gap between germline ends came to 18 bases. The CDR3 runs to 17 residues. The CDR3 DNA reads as TGTGCCAGTAGAGGCCCCCCGGGACAAGACTCTGGAAACACCATATATTTT. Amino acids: CASRGPPGQDSGNTIYF.

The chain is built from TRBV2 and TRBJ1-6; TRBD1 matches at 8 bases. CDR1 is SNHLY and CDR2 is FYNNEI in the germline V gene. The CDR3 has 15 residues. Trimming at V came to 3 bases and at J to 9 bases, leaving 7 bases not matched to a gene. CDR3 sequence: CASSDNRGLSSPLHF. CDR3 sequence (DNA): TGTGCCAGCAGTGATAACAGGGGGTTAAGTTCACCCCTCCACTTT.

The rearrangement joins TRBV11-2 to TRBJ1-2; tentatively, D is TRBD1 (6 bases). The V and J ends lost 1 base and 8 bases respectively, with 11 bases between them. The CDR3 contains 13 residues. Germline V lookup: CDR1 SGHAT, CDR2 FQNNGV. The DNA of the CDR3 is TGTGCCAGCAGCTTAGGGCAGGGGCTGGGCTACACCTTC. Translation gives CASSLGQGLGYTF. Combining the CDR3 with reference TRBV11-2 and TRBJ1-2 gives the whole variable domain EAGVAQSPRYKIIEKRQSVAFWCNPISGHATLYWYQQILGQGPKLLIQFQNNGVVDDSQLPKDRFSAERLKGVDSTLKIQPAKLEDSAVYLCASSLGQGLGYTFGSGTRLTVV.

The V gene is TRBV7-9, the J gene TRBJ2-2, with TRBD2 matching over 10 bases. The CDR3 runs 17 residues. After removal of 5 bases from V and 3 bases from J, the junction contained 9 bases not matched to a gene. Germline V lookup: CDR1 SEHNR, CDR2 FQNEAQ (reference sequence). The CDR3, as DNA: TGTGCCAGCAGCGACGTACTAGCGGGAAGTTACACCGGGGAGCTGTTTTTT. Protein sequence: CASSDVLAGSYTGELFF.

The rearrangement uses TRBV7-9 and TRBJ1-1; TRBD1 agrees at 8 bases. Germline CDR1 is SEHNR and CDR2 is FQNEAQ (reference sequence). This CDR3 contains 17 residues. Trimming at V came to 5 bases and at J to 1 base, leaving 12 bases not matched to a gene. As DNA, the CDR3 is TGTGCCAGCAGCCCGGAAGGTCCAGGGGGCCAGAACACTGAAGCTTTCTTT. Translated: CASSPEGPGGQNTEAFF.

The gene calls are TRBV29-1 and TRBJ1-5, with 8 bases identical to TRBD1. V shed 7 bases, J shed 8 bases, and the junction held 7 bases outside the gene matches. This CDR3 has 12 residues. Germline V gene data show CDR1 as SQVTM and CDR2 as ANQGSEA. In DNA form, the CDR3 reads TGCAGCGCCGGGACAGGAGAGGAGCCCCAGCATTTT. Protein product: CSAGTGEEPQHF.